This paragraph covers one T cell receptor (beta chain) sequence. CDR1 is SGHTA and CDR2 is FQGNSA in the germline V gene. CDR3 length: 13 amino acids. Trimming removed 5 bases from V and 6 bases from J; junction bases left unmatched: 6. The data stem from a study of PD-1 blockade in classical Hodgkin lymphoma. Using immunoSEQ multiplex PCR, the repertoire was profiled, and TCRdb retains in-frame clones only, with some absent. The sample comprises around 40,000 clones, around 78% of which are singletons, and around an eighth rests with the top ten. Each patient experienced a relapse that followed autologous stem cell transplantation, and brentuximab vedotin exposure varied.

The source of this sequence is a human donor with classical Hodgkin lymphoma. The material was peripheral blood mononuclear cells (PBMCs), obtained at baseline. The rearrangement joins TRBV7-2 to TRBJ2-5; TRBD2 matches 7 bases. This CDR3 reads CASSTRLAQTQYF. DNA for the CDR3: TGTGCCAGCAGCACACGACTAGCCCAGACCCAGTACTTC.